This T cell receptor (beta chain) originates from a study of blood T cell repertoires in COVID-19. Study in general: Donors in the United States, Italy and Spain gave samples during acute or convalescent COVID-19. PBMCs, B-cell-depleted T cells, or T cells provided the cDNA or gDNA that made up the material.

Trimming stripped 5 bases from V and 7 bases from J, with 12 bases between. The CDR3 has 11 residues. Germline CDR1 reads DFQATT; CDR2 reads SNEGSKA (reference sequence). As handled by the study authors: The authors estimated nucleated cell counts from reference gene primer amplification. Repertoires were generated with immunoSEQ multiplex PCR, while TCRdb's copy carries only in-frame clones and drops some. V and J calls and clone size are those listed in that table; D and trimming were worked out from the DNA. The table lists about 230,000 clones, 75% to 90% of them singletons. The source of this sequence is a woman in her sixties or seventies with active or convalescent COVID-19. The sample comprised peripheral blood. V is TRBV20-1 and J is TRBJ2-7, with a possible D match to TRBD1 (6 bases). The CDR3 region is CSAYRVREQYF. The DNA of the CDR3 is TGCAGTGCTTACAGGGTGAGGGAGCAGTACTTC.